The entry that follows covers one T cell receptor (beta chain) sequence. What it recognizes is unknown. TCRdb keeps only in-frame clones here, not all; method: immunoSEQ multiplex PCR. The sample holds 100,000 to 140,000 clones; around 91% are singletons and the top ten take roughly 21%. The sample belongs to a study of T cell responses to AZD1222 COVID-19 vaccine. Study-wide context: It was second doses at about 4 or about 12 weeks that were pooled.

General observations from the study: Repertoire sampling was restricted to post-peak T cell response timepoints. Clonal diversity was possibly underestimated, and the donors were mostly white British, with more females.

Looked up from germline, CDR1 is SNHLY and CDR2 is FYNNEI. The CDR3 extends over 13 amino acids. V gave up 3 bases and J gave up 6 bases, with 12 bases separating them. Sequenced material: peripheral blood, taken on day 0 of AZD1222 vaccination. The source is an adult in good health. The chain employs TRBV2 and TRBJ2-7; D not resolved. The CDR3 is CASSDLGRREQYF. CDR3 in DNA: TGTGCCAGCAGTGATCTCGGGCGACGCGAGCAGTACTTC.